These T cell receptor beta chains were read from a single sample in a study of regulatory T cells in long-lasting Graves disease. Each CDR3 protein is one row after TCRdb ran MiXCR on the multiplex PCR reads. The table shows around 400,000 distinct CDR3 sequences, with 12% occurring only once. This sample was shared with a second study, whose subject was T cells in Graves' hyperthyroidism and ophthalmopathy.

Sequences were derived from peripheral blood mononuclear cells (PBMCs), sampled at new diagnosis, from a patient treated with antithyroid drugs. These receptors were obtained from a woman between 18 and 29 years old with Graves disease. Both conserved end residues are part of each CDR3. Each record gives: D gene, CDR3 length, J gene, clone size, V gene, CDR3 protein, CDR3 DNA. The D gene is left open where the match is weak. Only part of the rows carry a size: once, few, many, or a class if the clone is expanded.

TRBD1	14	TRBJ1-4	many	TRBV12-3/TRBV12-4	CASRPADRAKKLFF	TGTGCCAGCAGACCGGCCGACAGGGCTAAAAAACTGTTTTTT
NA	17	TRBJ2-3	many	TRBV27	CASSKIVRGGTTDTQYF	TGTGCCAGCAGCAAAATTGTTAGGGGTGGGACCACAGATACGCAGTATTTT
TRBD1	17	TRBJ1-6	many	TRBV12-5	CASGLVLGQGRNSPLHF	TGTGCTAGTGGTTTGGTACTAGGACAGGGGAGAAATTCACCCCTCCACTTT
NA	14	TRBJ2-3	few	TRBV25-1	CASSEFGPTDTQYF	TGTGCCAGCAGTGAATTTGGACCCACAGATACGCAGTATTTT
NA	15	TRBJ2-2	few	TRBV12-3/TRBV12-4	CASSTTRGNTGELFF	TGTGCCAGCAGTACCACCAGGGGAAACACCGGGGAGCTGTTTTTT
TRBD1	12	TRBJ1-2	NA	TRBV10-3	CAAAGTASGYTF	TGTGCCGCCGCCGGGACAGCCTCTGGCTACACCTTC
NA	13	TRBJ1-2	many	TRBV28	CASSLLEDTGYTF	TGTGCCAGCAGTTTATTGGAGGATACCGGCTACACCTTC
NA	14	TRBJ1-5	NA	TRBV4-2	CASSQLYEGQPQHF	TGTGCCAGCAGCCAACTTTACGAGGGTCAGCCCCAGCATTTT
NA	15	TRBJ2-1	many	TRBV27	CASSLFRGGYNEQFF	TGTGCCAGCAGTTTATTTCGGGGAGGTTACAATGAGCAGTTCTTC
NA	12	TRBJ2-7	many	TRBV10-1	CASSNGSYEQYF	TGCGCCAGCAGTAACGGGTCTTACGAGCAGTACTTC
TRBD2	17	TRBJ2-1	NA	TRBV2	CASSEGLAWGVHNEQFF	TGTGCCAGCAGTGAAGGACTAGCCTGGGGTGTACACAATGAGCAGTTCTTC
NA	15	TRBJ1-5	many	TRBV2	CASKRRDLGDQPQHF	TGTGCCAGCAAGCGGAGGGACCTAGGAGATCAGCCCCAGCATTTT
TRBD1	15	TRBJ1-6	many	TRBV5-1	CASSLEGQGSSPLHF	TGCGCCAGCAGCTTGGAGGGACAGGGAAGTTCACCCCTCCACTTT
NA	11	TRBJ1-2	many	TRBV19	CASRLGNGYTF	TGTGCCAGCAGGTTGGGGAACGGCTACACCTTC
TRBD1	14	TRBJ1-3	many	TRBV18	CASSRDRVGNTIYF	TGTGCCAGCAGTCGGGACAGGGTCGGAAACACCATATATTTT
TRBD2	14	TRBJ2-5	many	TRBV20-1	CSVLGLAGSETQYF	TGCAGTGTTTTGGGACTAGCGGGGAGCGAGACCCAGTACTTC
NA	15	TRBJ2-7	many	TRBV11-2	CASRGAGLRPYEQYF	TGTGCCAGCAGGGGTGCGGGGCTCAGACCCTACGAGCAGTACTTC
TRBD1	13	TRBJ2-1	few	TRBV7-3	CASSIPGQGAMFF	TGTGCCAGCAGCATTCCGGGACAGGGGGCGATGTTCTTC
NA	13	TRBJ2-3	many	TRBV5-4	CASSEPSTDTQYF	TGTGCCAGCAGCGAACCCTCCACAGATACGCAGTATTTT
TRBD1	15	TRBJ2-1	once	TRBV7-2	CASSPLRGTLNEQFF	TGTGCCAGCAGCCCCCTCAGGGGGACACTCAATGAGCAGTTCTTC
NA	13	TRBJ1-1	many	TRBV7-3	CASSLMVRGDAFF	TGTGCCAGCAGCTTAATGGTTCGGGGGGACGCTTTCTTT
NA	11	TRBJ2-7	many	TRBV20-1	CSASGLYEQYF	TGCAGTGCTAGTGGCCTCTACGAGCAGTACTTC
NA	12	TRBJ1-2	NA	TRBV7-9	CASSLETTGYTF	TGTGCCAGCAGCTTAGAGACGACGGGCTACACCTTC
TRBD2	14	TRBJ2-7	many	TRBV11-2	CASSLAGGWNEQYF	TGTGCCAGCAGCTTGGCGGGAGGGTGGAACGAGCAGTACTTC
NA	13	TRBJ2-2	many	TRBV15	CATVLGRTGELFF	TGTGCCACCGTGTTGGGGCGCACCGGGGAGCTGTTTTTT
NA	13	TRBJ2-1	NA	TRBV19	CASGVRSYNEQSF	TGTGCCAGTGGAGTTCGCTCCTACAATGAGCAGTCCTTC
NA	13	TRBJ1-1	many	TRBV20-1	CSAEEGKNTEAFF	TGCAGTGCCGAAGAGGGGAAGAACACTGAAGCTTTCTTT
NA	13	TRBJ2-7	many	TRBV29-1	CSVVAPSSYEQYF	TGCAGCGTTGTAGCGCCGAGCTCCTACGAGCAGTACTTC
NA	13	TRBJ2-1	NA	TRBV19	CASSLGLTNEQFF	TGTGCCAGTAGTTTGGGACTGACAAATGAGCAGTTCTTC
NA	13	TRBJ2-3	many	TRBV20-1	CSASRFATDTQYF	TGCAGTGCTAGTAGGTTCGCCACAGATACGCAGTATTTT
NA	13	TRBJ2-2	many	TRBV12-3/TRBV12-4	CASSFRRTGELFF	TGTGCCAGCAGCTTTAGGCGTACCGGGGAGCTGTTTTTT
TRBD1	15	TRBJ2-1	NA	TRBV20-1	CSAIDKDRVYNEQFF	TGCAGTGCTATCGATAAGGACAGGGTTTACAATGAGCAGTTCTTC
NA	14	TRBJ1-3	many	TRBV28	CASSFWGAGNTIYF	TGTGCCAGCAGTTTTTGGGGCGCTGGAAACACCATATATTTT
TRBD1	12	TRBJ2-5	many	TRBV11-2	CASTQGKETQYF	TGTGCCAGCACACAGGGGAAAGAGACCCAGTACTTC
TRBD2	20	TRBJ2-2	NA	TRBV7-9	CASSLDPILAGGFHTGELFF	TGTGCCAGCAGCCTAGACCCCATTCTAGCGGGAGGTTTCCACACCGGGGAGCTGTTTTTT
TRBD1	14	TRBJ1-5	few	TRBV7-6	CASSKGDSNQPQHF	TGTGCCAGCAGCAAAGGGGACAGTAATCAGCCCCAGCATTTT
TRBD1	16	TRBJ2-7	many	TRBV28	CASSPPRTGVSYEQYF	TGTGCCAGCAGTCCCCCCCGGACAGGGGTTAGCTACGAGCAGTACTTC
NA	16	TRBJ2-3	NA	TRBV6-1	CASSPRAGGHTDTQYF	TGTGCCAGCAGTCCTAGGGCCGGGGGCCACACAGATACGCAGTATTTT
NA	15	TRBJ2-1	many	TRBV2	CASSSDSQGNNEQFF	TGTGCCAGCAGTTCCGACAGTCAGGGCAACAATGAGCAGTTCTTC
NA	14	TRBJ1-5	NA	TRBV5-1	CASSYTGIGQPQHF	TGCGCCAGCAGCTATACAGGGATCGGCCAGCCCCAGCATTTT
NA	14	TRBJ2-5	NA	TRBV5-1	CASSFGTTQETQYF	TGCGCCAGCAGCTTCGGGACAACGCAAGAGACCCAGTACTTC
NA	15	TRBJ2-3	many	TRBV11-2	CASSLEWTHTDTQYF	TGTGCCAGCAGCTTAGAGTGGACCCACACAGATACGCAGTATTTT
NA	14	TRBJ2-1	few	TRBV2	CASKGPSSYNEQFF	TGTGCCAGCAAGGGTCCGAGCTCCTACAATGAGCAGTTCTTC